Presented here are 26 T cell receptor beta chains from one specimen sequenced in a study of human T cells and chemical hapten exposure. Stated time point: patch test 1, 2 weeks after DPC sensitization. Treatment: therapeutic diphenylcyclopropenone sensitization with weekly scalp DPC. TCRdb fed the RACE reads into MiXCR, producing one record per CDR3 protein. Among approximately 340,000 distinct CDR3 sequences listed, roughly 6.9% were seen once. Sequencing was performed on whole blood, taken in connection with sensitization to the hapten diphenylcyclopropenone (DPC). These receptors all come from a woman aged 18-29 years with alopecia areata. Some clones in this sample may be carry-over from other donors' samples.

This clonotype was counted many times. The chain joins TRBV20-1 to TRBJ1-6, with TRBD1 as a possible D gene (5 bases). Trimming shortened V by 4 bases and J by 0 bases, and 7 bases separated the two germline ends. There are 14 residues in the CDR3. Germline assignment: CDR1 DFQATT and CDR2 SNEGSKA (reference sequence). The CDR3 is CSAKTGSYNSPLHF. The DNA for the CDR3 is TGCAGTGCTAAAACAGGCTCCTATAATTCACCCCTCCACTTT.

This clonotype was recorded many times. The chain carries TRBV20-1 and TRBJ2-7; possible D gene TRBD2, 5 bases. The CDR3 length is 15 residues. The V and J ends lost 2 bases and 1 base respectively, with 15 bases between them. CDR1 and CDR2 (germline): DFQATT, SNEGSKA (reference sequence). For the CDR3, the DNA is TGCAGTGCTAGACCCCCGGACTCTAGGTCCTACGAGCAGTACTTC. Protein: CSARPPDSRSYEQYF.

This rearrangement joins TRBV10-3 to TRBJ2-5; D ambiguous. This CDR3 region has 13 residues. V dropped 1 base and J dropped 3 bases, with 6 bases sitting between them. The germline gives CDR1 ENHRY, CDR2 SYGVKD. CDR3 protein: CAISEFQEETQYF. CDR3 sequence (DNA): TGTGCCATCAGTGAGTTCCAGGAAGAGACCCAGTACTTC.

This clonotype was observed a handful of times. The J gene is TRBJ2-6, the V gene TRBV3-1; D tentatively fits TRBD1 or TRBD2 (6 bases each). CDR3 length equals 15 residues. The V and J ends lost 7 bases and 3 bases respectively, with 13 bases between them. Per germline, CDR1 LGHDT and CDR2 YNNKEL (reference sequence). Here the CDR3 reads CASTTGTDGANVLTF. As DNA, the CDR3 is TGTGCCAGCACCACAGGGACTGATGGGGCCAACGTCCTGACTTTC.

The V gene is TRBV10-3, the J gene TRBJ2-3, with TRBD1 matching 9 bases. V trimming: 4 bases; J trimming: 2 bases; junction bases outside the gene matches: 7. This CDR3 has 16 residues. The germline V gene encodes CDR1 ENHRY and CDR2 SYGVKD. CDR3 coding DNA: TGTGCCATCAGTGTAAGGGACAGGGTTTCCACAGATACGCAGTATTTT. This codes for CAISVRDRVSTDTQYF.

This rearrangement joins TRBV4-2 to TRBJ2-5, with 8 nucleotides matching TRBD2. This CDR3 contains 16 residues. Germline CDR1 reads LGHNA; CDR2 reads YNFKEQ. J lost 1 base, V lost 0 bases, and 4 bases had no gene match. The CDR3 is CASSQDTSGPQETQYF. CDR3 sequence (DNA): TGTGCCAGCAGCCAAGACACTAGCGGCCCCCAAGAGACCCAGTACTTC.

The sample holds many counts of this clonotype. The chain uses TRBV4-2 and TRBJ1-3; no reliable D call. This CDR3 contains 15 residues. CDR1 is LGHNA and CDR2 is YNFKEQ in the germline V gene. With 4 bases removed from V and 2 bases from J, the gap between germline ends came to 12 bases. In DNA, the CDR3 is TGTGCCAGCAGCCCAGAAGGGAGGGCTGGAAACACCATATATTTT. As protein: CASSPEGRAGNTIYF.

The chain joins TRBV11-3 to TRBJ1-1; D is unresolved. Trimming removed 4 bases at V and 1 base at J, with 22 bases between. Germline values: CDR1 SGHNT, CDR2 YENEEA. This CDR3 is built from 18 residues. The CDR3 loop reads CASSWILFERLENTEAFF. The CDR3 DNA reads as TGTGCCAGCAGCTGGATCCTTTTCGAGAGGTTGGAGAACACTGAAGCTTTCTTT.

The chain employs TRBV4-3 and TRBJ1-5, with D hard to call. Germline assignment: CDR1 LGHNA and CDR2 YSLEER. V was clipped by 0 bases and J by 1 base, with 7 bases between them. The CDR3 has 15 residues. The CDR3 nucleotides read TGCGCCAGCAGCCAAGATAAGAGGAGCAATCAGCCCCAGCATTTT. Amino acids: CASSQDKRSNQPQHF.

This clonotype was detected many times. The chain has TRBV29-1 and TRBJ1-2; the D gene is possibly TRBD1 (6 bases). V shed 4 bases and J shed 3 bases, with 21 bases lying between them. Per the germline V gene, CDR1 is SQVTM and CDR2 is ANQGSEA. CDR3 length: 16 residues. The CDR3 sequence is CSVGIGQGKADYGYTF. The CDR3 DNA is TGCAGCGTTGGTATCGGGCAGGGGAAGGCTGACTATGGCTACACCTTC.

The sample holds many counts of this clonotype. V is TRBV4-3 and J is TRBJ1-3; a weak D match, TRBD1 (6 bases). Germline CDR1 is LGHNA and CDR2 is YSLEER. This CDR3 has 14 residues. The V and J ends lost 4 bases and 4 bases respectively, with 11 bases between them. The chain's CDR3 is CASSRTARGNTIYF. The CDR3 DNA sequence: TGCGCCAGCAGCCGGACAGCAAGGGGAAACACCATATATTTT.

This clonotype showed up many times. The chain links TRBV2 to TRBJ2-1; perhaps TRBD1 as D (6 bases). Germline loops: CDR1 SNHLY, CDR2 FYNNEI. Trimming cost V 4 bases and J 5 bases, with 12 bases left between them. This CDR3 has 14 amino acids. This CDR3 reads CASSGRTANNEQFF. Here the CDR3 DNA reads TGTGCCAGCAGTGGGAGGACAGCTAACAATGAGCAGTTCTTC.

This clonotype has a handful of counts. The chain is built from TRBV2 and TRBJ1-5; 10 bases match TRBD1. V was clipped by 7 bases and J by 4 bases; unmatched bases: 4. The CDR3 totals 14 residues. Germline V gives CDR1 SNHLY, CDR2 FYNNEI. For the CDR3, the DNA is TGTGCCAGCAAGCTGGGACAGGGGAATCAGCCCCAGCATTTT. Its protein product is CASKLGQGNQPQHF.

V usage is TRBV7-9 and J usage is TRBJ1-2, with D perhaps TRBD1 (5 bases). V lost 1 base and J 8 bases, leaving 14 bases between the germline ends. The CDR3 runs to 14 residues. Germline values: CDR1 SEHNR, CDR2 FQNEAQ (reference sequence). The CDR3 sequence is CASSLGGTQGGYTF. Here the CDR3 DNA reads TGTGCCAGCAGCTTAGGTGGAACCCAGGGAGGCTACACCTTC.

This clonotype was detected ten times or more. V and J are TRBV6-2 or TRBV6-3 and TRBJ1-5; D gene uncertain. Germline CDR1 MNHEY, CDR2 SVGEGT. Trimming left V 3 bases short and J 7 bases short, with 7 bases between. This CDR3 spans 12 amino acids. CDR3 coding DNA: TGTGCCAGCAGTTATGCGGGGCAGCCCCAGCATTTT. It codes for CASSYAGQPQHF.

This clonotype has more than one count but fewer than ten. V and J are TRBV7-2 and TRBJ1-4, with 8 positions matching TRBD1. This CDR3 is built from 17 residues. J gave up 3 bases and V 1 base, and 7 bases lay outside the gene matches. Germline values: CDR1 SGHTA, CDR2 FQGNSA. CDR3 sequence reads: CASSLVPPDRANEKLFF. CDR3 coding DNA: TGTGCCAGCAGCTTAGTACCACCGGACAGGGCTAATGAAAAACTGTTTTTT. Supplemented by reference TRBV7-2 and TRBJ1-4, the full variable domain reads GAGVSQSPSNKVTEKGKDVELRCDPISGHTALYWYRQSLGQGLEFLIYFQGNSAPDKSGLPSDRFSAERTGGSVSTLTIQRTQQEDSAVYLCASSLVPPDRANEKLFFGSGTQLSVL.

This clonotype occurred a few times. V and J are TRBV18 and TRBJ1-5, with D unresolved. Trimming left V 3 bases short and J 7 bases short, with 16 bases between. The CDR3 sequence is 15 residues long. Germline lookup yields CDR1 KGHSH and CDR2 LQKENI. Here the CDR3 DNA reads TGTGCCAGCTCACCTACAGCCAATCCATCCCAGCCCCAGCATTTT. Amino acid sequence: CASSPTANPSQPQHF.

This clonotype has at least ten counts. The J gene is TRBJ2-3, the V gene TRBV5-1, with 9 bases aligning to TRBD1. Losses at the gene ends were 4 bases for V and 6 bases for J; bases not matched to a gene: 6. CDR1 is SGHRS and CDR2 is YFSETQ in the germline V gene. CDR3 length: 14 residues. The CDR3 DNA sequence: TGCGCCAGCAGCCTGGGACAGGGCGTGGATACGCAGTATTTT. Residues: CASSLGQGVDTQYF.

The chain carries TRBV27 and TRBJ2-6; no definite D call. V lost 1 base to trimming and J lost 0 bases, with 7 bases between them. The CDR3 totals 16 residues. Germline CDR1 and CDR2: MNHEY and SMNVEV (reference sequence). CDR3: CASSLWNLSGANVLTF. In DNA, the CDR3 is TGTGCCAGCAGTTTATGGAACCTCTCTGGGGCCAACGTCCTGACTTTC.

The chain links TRBV24-1 to TRBJ2-1; D is uncertain. There are 13 residues in the CDR3. Between the trimmed V and J ends, which lost 0 bases and 6 bases, there was a span of 5 bases. Germline lookup yields CDR1 KGHDR and CDR2 SFDVKD. DNA of the CDR3: TGTGCCACCAGTGATTTGACGGGCAATGAGCAGTTCTTC. Translation: CATSDLTGNEQFF.

This clonotype was detected only a few times. J is TRBJ1-1 and V is TRBV4-2; TRBD1 matches 7 bases. Trimming removed 2 bases from V and 2 bases from J; junction bases left unmatched: 5. CDR1 is LGHNA, CDR2 YNFKEQ, per germline. The CDR3 runs 15 residues. The CDR3, as DNA: TGTGCCAGCAGCCAATTCGACAGGGACAACACTGAAGCTTTCTTT. Its translation is CASSQFDRDNTEAFF.

This clonotype was observed at least ten times. This chain uses TRBV6-6 with TRBJ2-7; D possibly corresponds to TRBD2 (5 bases). Trimming pared 0 bases from V and 7 bases from J, leaving 10 bases between. Germline V lookup: CDR1 MNHNY, CDR2 SVGAGI (reference sequence). The length of the CDR3 is 13 residues. The CDR3 sequence is CASSYSRPGEQYF. CDR3 sequence (DNA): TGTGCCAGCAGTTACTCACGCCCGGGGGAGCAGTACTTC.

V usage is TRBV20-1 and J usage is TRBJ1-1; D gene uncertain. The CDR3 covers 15 residues. CDR1 is DFQATT and CDR2 is SNEGSKA in the germline V gene (reference sequence). Trimming removed 5 bases from V and 1 base from J, with 17 bases in between. The CDR3 nucleotides are TGCAGTGCTCCCCGGGAGGGCCAACCGAACACTGAAGCTTTCTTT. This gives the protein CSAPREGQPNTEAFF.

The chain recombines TRBV2 with TRBJ1-4; the D gene is possibly TRBD1 (6 bases). Between the trimmed V and J ends, which lost 4 bases and 4 bases, there was a span of 19 bases. The CDR3 is made up of 17 amino acids. The germline V gene encodes CDR1 SNHLY and CDR2 FYNNEI. CDR3: CASSAVQGRRGNEKLFF. CDR3 bases: TGTGCCAGCAGTGCCGTCCAGGGGAGGAGGGGTAATGAAAAACTGTTTTTT.

The rearrangement links TRBV6-2 or TRBV6-3 to TRBJ2-7, with 7 bases lining up with TRBD2. Germline CDR1 MNHEY, CDR2 SVGEGT. The CDR3 sequence is 14 residues long. V lost 5 bases to trimming and J lost 3 bases; unmatched junction nucleotides: 7. CDR3 sequence: CASSNGGGSYEQYF. Written as DNA, the CDR3 is TGTGCCAGCAGTAACGGCGGGGGTAGCTACGAGCAGTACTTC.

The chain joins TRBV5-1 to TRBJ1-1; 8 bases agree with TRBD1. V lost 4 bases and J lost 4; bases outside the gene matches: 9. This CDR3 spans 15 amino acids. Per germline, CDR1 SGHRS and CDR2 YFSETQ. CDR3 bases: TGCGCCAGCAGCCTACGGACAGGGTCGACCACTGAAGCTTTCTTT. Amino acids: CASSLRTGSTTEAFF.